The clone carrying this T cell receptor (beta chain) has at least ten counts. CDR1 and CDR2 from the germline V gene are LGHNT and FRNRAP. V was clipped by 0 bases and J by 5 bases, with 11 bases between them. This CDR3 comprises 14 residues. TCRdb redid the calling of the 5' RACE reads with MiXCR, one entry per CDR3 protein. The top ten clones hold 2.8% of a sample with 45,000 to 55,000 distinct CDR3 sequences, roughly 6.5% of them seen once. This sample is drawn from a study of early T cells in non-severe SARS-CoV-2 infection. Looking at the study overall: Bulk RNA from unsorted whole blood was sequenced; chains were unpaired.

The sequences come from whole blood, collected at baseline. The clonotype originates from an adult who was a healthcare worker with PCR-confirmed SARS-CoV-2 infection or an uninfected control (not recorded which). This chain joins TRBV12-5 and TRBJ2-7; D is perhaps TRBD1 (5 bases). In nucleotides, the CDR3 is TGTGCTAGTGGTTTGGTTCGACAGATCCACGAGCAGTACTTC. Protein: CASGLVRQIHEQYF.